This T cell receptor (beta chain) is from a study of T cells in Graves' hyperthyroidism and ophthalmopathy. TCR beta CDR3 region amplification was performed from RNA transcripts. In the first-round RT-PCR of the TCR CDR3, the HTBI primer set was used. Each CDR3 protein is one row after TCRdb ran MiXCR on the multiplex PCR reads. Of about 770,000 distinct CDR3 sequences listed, over 15% are singletons. This CDR3 has 15 amino acids. V was clipped by 0 bases and J by 1 base, with 6 bases between them. Germline V lookup: CDR1 KGHSH, CDR2 LQKENI. The sample taken for sequencing was blood. This sequence joins TRBV18 and TRBJ2-2; no clear D. This TCR was sampled from a woman between 50 and 59 years old with Graves' hyperthyroidism that later progressed to Graves' ophthalmopathy. The DNA for the CDR3 is TGTGCCAGCTCACCACCGGAAGGGAACACCGGGGAGCTGTTTTTT. Its translation: CASSPPEGNTGELFF. Looking up the rest from reference TRBV18 and TRBJ2-2 gives the full variable domain: NAGVMQNPRHLVRRRGQEARLRCSPMKGHSHVYWYRQLPEEGLKFMVYLQKENIIDESGMPKERFSAEFPKEGPSILRIQQVVRGDSAAYFCASSPPEGNTGELFFGEGSRLTVL.